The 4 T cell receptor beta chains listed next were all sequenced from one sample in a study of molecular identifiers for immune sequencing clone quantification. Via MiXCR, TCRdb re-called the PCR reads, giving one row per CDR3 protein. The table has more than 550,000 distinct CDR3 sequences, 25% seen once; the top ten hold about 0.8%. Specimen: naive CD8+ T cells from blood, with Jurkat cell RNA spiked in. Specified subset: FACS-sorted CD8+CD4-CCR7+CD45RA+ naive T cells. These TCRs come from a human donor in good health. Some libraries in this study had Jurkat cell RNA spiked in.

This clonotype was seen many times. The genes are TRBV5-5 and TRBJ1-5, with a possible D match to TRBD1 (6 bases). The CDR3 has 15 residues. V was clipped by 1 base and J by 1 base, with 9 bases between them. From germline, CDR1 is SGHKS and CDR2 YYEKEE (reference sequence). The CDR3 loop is CASSLNRVSNQPQHF. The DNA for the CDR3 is TGTGCCAGCAGCTTGAACAGGGTAAGCAATCAGCCCCAGCATTTT.

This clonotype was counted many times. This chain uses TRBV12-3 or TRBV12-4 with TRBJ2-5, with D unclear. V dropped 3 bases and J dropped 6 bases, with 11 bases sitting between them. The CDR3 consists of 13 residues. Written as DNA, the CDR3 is TGTGCCAGCAGTTTCGGGCTTTACCAGACCCAGTACTTC. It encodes CASSFGLYQTQYF.

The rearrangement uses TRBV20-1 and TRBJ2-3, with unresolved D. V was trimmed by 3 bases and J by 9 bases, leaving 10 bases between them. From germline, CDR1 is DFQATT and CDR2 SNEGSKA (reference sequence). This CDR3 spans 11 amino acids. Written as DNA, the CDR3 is TGCAGTGCTAGGGTTCGTGGGACGCAGTATTTT. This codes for CSARVRGTQYF.

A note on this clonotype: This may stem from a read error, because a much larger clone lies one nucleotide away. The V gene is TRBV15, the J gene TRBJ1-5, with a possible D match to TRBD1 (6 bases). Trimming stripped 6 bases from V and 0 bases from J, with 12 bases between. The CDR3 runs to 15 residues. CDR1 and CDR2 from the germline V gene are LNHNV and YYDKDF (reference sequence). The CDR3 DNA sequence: TGTGCCACCAGTACAGGGAGACATAGCAATCAGCCCCAGCATTTT. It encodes CATSTGRHSNQPQHF.